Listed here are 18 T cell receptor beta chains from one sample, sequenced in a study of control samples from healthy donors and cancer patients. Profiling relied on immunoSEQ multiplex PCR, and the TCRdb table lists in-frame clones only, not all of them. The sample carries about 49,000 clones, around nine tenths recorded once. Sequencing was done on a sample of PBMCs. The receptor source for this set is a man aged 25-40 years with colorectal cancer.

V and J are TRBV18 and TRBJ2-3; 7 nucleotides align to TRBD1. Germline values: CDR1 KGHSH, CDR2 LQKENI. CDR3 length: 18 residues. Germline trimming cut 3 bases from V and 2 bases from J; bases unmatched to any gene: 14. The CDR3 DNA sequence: TGTGCCAGCTCACCTTCCGGGACAGAGGGGCGATACACAGATACGCAGTATTTT. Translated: CASSPSGTEGRYTDTQYF. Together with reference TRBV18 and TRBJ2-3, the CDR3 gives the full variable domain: NAGVMQNPRHLVRRRGQEARLRCSPMKGHSHVYWYRQLPEEGLKFMVYLQKENIIDESGMPKERFSAEFPKEGPSILRIQQVVRGDSAAYFCASSPSGTEGRYTDTQYFGPGTRLTVL.

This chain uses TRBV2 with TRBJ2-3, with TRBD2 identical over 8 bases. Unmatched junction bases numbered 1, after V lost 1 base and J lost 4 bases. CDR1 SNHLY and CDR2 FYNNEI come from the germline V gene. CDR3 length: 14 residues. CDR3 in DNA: TGTGCCAGCAGTGAAGGCGGGGGGTCAGATACGCAGTATTTT. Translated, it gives CASSEGGGSDTQYF. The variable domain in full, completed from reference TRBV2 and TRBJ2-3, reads EPEVTQTPSHQVTQMGQEVILRCVPISNHLYFYWYRQILGQKVEFLVSFYNNEISEKSEIFDDQFSVERPDGSNFTLKIRSTKLEDSAMYFCASSEGGGSDTQYFGPGTRLTVL.

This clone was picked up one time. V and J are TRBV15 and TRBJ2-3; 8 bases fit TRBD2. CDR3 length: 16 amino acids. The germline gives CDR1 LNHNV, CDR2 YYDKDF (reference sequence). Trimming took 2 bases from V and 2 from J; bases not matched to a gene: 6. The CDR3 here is CATSRKSGGSTDTQYF. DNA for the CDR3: TGTGCCACCAGCAGAAAAAGCGGGGGATCCACAGATACGCAGTATTTT.

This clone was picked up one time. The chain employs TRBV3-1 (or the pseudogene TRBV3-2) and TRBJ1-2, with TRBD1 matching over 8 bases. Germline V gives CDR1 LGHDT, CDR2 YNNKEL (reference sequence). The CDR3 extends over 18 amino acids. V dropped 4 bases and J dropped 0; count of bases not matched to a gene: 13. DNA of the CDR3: TGTGCCAGCAGCCGGGCGCGAGCAGGGGGCATTACTAACTATGGCTACACCTTC. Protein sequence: CASSRARAGGITNYGYTF.

The DNA for the CDR3 is TGTGCCACCAGTGATGTAGGGACAGGGGTGCGGGCAGGAGGCTACACCTTC. It yields the protein CATSDVGTGVRAGGYTF. The rearrangement joins TRBV24-1 to TRBJ1-2, with 10 bases that match TRBD1. The CDR3 is 17 residues long. Germline assignment: CDR1 KGHDR and CDR2 SFDVKD. Trimming took 3 bases from V and 8 from J; bases not matched to a gene: 14.

The CDR3 is CAWSLDRGGYTF. CDR3 nucleotides: TGTGCCTGGTCCCTCGACAGGGGAGGCTACACCTTC. V gene TRBV30 combines with J gene TRBJ1-2; the match to TRBD1 covers 8 bases. The CDR3 runs to 12 residues. V gave up 5 bases and J gave up 8 bases; unmatched junction bases: 7. CDR1 is GTSNPN and CDR2 is SVGIG in the germline V gene (reference sequence).

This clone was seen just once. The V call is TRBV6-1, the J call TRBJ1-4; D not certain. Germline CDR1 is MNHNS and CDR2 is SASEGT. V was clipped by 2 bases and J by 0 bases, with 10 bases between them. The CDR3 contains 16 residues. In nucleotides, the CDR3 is TGTGCCAGCAGTGAACAGGCTTTTGCAACTAATGAAAAACTGTTTTTT. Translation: CASSEQAFATNEKLFF.

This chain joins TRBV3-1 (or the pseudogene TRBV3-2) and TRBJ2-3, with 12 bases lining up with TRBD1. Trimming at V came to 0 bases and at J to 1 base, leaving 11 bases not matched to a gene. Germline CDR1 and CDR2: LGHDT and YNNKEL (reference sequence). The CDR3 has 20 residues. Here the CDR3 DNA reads TGTGCCAGCAGCCAAGAATATGGGCCGGGACAGGGGGCGGGCACAGATACGCAGTATTTT. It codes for CASSQEYGPGQGAGTDTQYF.

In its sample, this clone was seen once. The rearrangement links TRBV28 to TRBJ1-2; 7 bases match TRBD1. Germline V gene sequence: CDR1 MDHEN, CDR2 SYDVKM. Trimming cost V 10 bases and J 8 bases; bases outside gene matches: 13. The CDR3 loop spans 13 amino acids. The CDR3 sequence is CATPTGPRGGYTF. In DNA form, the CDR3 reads TGTGCCACCCCGACAGGGCCCCGGGGGGGCTACACCTTC.

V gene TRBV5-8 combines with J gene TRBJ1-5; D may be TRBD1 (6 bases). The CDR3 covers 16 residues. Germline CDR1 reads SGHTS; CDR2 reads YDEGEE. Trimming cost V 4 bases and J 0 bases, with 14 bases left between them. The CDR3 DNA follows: TGTGCCAGCAGCCCGGGGACATATCGTAGCAATCAGCCCCAGCATTTT. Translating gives CASSPGTYRSNQPQHF.

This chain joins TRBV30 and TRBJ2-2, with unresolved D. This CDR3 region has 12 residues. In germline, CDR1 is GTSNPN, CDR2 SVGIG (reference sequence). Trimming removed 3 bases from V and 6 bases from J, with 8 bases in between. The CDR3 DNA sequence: TGTGCCTGGAGCCCCTTTGCCGGGGAGCTGTTTTTT. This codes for CAWSPFAGELFF.

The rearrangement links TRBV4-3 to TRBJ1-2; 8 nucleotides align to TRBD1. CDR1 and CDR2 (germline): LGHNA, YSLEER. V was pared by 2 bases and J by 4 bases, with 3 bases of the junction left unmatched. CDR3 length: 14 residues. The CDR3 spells CASSQTDRAYGYTF. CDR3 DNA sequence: TGCGCCAGCAGCCAAACGGACAGGGCCTATGGCTACACCTTC.

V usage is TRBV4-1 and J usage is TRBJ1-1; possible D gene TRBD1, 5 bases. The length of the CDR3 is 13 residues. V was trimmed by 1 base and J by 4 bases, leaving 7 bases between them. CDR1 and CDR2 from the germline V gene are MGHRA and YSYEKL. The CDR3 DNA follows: TGCGCCAGCAGCCAAGTGGGGGGCACTGAAGCTTTCTTT. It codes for CASSQVGGTEAFF.

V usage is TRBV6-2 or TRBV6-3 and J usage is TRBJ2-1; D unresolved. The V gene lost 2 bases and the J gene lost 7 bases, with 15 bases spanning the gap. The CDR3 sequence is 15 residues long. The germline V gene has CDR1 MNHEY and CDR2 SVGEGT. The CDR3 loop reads CASSYELGYNNEQFF. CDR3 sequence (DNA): TGTGCCAGCAGTTACGAGTTAGGGTATAATAATGAGCAGTTCTTC.

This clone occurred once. CDR3 nucleotide sequence: TGTGCCAGCAGTCACAGGGTTGCTGACACTCTTATCCCTAATGAAAAACTGTTTTTT. Its translation is CASSHRVADTLIPNEKLFF. The rearrangement joins TRBV6-6 to TRBJ1-4, with D possibly TRBD1 on 6 matching bases. The V gene lost 5 bases and the J gene lost 3 bases, with 25 bases spanning the gap. This CDR3 region has 19 residues. Germline V gives CDR1 MNHNY, CDR2 SVGAGI (reference sequence).

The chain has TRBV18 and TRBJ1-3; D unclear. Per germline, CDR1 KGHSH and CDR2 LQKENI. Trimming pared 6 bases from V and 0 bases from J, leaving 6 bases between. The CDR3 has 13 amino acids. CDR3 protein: CASSPPSGNTIYF. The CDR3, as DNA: TGTGCCAGCTCTCCTCCCTCTGGAAACACCATATATTTT.

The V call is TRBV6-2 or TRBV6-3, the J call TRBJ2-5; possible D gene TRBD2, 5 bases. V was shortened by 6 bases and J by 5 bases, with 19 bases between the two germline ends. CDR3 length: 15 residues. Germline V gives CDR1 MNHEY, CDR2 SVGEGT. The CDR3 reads CASSEVGSAGETQYF. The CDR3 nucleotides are TGTGCCAGCAGCGAGGTGGGGAGCGCTGGCGAGACCCAGTACTTC.

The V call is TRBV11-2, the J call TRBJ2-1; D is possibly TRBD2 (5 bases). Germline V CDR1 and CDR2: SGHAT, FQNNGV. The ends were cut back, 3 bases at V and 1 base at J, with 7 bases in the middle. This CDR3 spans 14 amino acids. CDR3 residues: CASSFSGSYNEQFF. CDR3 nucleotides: TGTGCCAGCAGCTTCAGCGGTTCCTACAATGAGCAGTTCTTC.